One and the same sample provided the 27 T cell receptor beta chains below, sequenced in a study of shared clonotypes between healthy human individuals. This table comes from immunoSEQ multiplex PCR, and its TCRdb copy is limited to in-frame clones, with some not included. Of millions of clones listed, approximately 92% were seen once; the top ten hold over 0.12%. Sequencing input: naive CD4+ T cells sorted from blood. Stated subset: CD45RA+ positively selected. The receptors originated from a man between 18 and 35 years old in good health.

Details on this clone: Other DNA sequences within the sample encode an identical CDR3. The V call is TRBV5-6, the J call TRBJ1-5, with TRBD1 matching over 8 bases. Germline CDR1 reads SGHDT; CDR2 reads YYEEEE. V was pared by 3 bases and J by 4 bases, with 6 bases of the junction left unmatched. CDR3 length: 15 residues. The chain's CDR3 is CASSSDRGGNQPQHF. The CDR3 DNA reads as TGTGCCAGCAGCTCCGACAGGGGTGGAAATCAGCCCCAGCATTTT.

This chain connects TRBV10-3 to TRBJ1-1, with D possibly matching TRBD1 (5 bases). The length of the CDR3 is 15 residues. V lost 4 bases and J lost 4, with 16 bases in between. Germline loops: CDR1 ENHRY, CDR2 SYGVKD. The CDR3 region is CAISVPTAGLTEAFF. DNA of the CDR3: TGTGCCATCAGTGTCCCGACGGCGGGGCTCACTGAAGCTTTCTTT.

The gene calls are TRBV7-2 and TRBJ2-7; 10 nucleotides agree with TRBD2. This CDR3 is 14 amino acids long. Trimming took 4 bases from V and 5 from J; bases not matched to a gene: 5. Germline-derived CDR1 and CDR2 are SGHTA and FQGNSA. The CDR3 sequence: CASSSRAGGNEQYF. For the CDR3, the DNA is TGTGCCAGCAGCTCCCGAGCGGGAGGGAACGAGCAGTACTTC.

The V gene is TRBV11-3, the J gene TRBJ2-2, with TRBD2 matching over 12 bases. CDR1 SGHNT and CDR2 YENEEA come from the germline V gene. V lost 0 bases, J lost 5 bases, and 10 bases stayed unmatched. This CDR3 spans 19 amino acids. The CDR3 DNA reads as TGTGCCAGCAGCTTAGATCCCCCGCTAGCGGGAGGGGGTACCGGGGAGCTGTTTTTT. Encoded protein: CASSLDPPLAGGGTGELFF.

The V call is TRBV6-1, the J call TRBJ2-5, with 8 bases aligning to TRBD1. Germline loops: CDR1 MNHNS, CDR2 SASEGT. The CDR3 contains 14 residues. V trimming: 4 bases; J trimming: 5 bases; junction bases outside the gene matches: 6. CDR3 sequence (DNA): TGTGCCAGCAGTGGACAGGGGATTCGGGAGACCCAGTACTTC. Translated: CASSGQGIRETQYF.

With respect to this clone: Other nucleotide sequences from this sample produce the same CDR3. Here the CDR3 reads CASSFDRLLETQYF. CDR3 sequence (DNA): TGTGCCAGCAGCTTCGACAGACTCCTGGAGACCCAGTACTTC. This chain links TRBV7-9 with TRBJ2-5; a possible D gene is TRBD1 (5 bases). V shed 3 bases and J shed 5 bases, with 13 bases lying between them. The CDR3 totals 14 residues. Germline-derived CDR1 and CDR2 are SEHNR and FQNEAQ (reference sequence).

This sequence joins TRBV4-3 and TRBJ2-3; 10 nucleotides line up with TRBD2. CDR1 and CDR2 from the germline V gene are LGHNA and YSLEER. V lost 0 bases to trimming and J lost 8 bases; unmatched junction nucleotides: 8. This CDR3 region has 16 residues. The CDR3 sequence: CASSQDEGAGGTTQYF. DNA of the CDR3: TGCGCCAGCAGCCAAGATGAGGGAGCGGGAGGGACTACGCAGTATTTT.

The rearrangement uses TRBV2 and TRBJ2-6; no definite D call. Trimming stripped 6 bases from V and 3 bases from J, with 6 bases between. Germline lookup yields CDR1 SNHLY and CDR2 FYNNEI. CDR3 length: 13 residues. The chain's CDR3 is CASRGNGANVLTF. The CDR3 bases are TGTGCCAGCAGGGGGAATGGGGCCAACGTCCTGACTTTC.

In regard to this clone: Different DNA sequences within this sample yield the same CDR3. The CDR3 is CASSPRGAGNQPQHF. CDR3 DNA: TGTGCCAGCAGTCCCAGGGGAGCGGGCAATCAGCCCCAGCATTTT. V and J are TRBV28 and TRBJ1-5, with D possibly TRBD1 on 6 matching bases. V was pared by 5 bases and J by 2 bases, with 13 bases between. CDR3 length: 15 residues. Germline loops: CDR1 MDHEN, CDR2 SYDVKM.

The chain employs TRBV2 and TRBJ1-5, with D possibly being TRBD1 (6 bases). V was clipped by 0 bases and J by 4 bases, with 10 bases between them. The CDR3 consists of 15 residues. The germline CDR1 and CDR2 sequences are SNHLY and FYNNEI. DNA for the CDR3: TGTGCCAGCAGTGAAGCGGGCAGGGGTAATCAGCCCCAGCATTTT. Protein: CASSEAGRGNQPQHF.

Only a few counts were recorded for this clone. The rearrangement uses TRBV4-2 and TRBJ1-5; D not certain. Trimming took off 7 bases at V and 7 bases at J, with 14 bases between the two ends. The CDR3 totals 13 residues. Germline values: CDR1 LGHNA, CDR2 YNFKEQ. Written as DNA, the CDR3 is TGTGCCAGCACCCCAGATCGCGGGCAGCCCCAGCATTTT. Translation gives CASTPDRGQPQHF.

As regards this clone: This sample includes further DNA sequences coding for the same CDR3. The V and J genes are TRBV9 and TRBJ2-1; D perhaps matches TRBD2 (6 bases). Looked up from germline, CDR1 is SGDLS and CDR2 is YYNGEE. The CDR3 consists of 16 residues. Trimming took off 0 bases at V and 0 bases at J, with 10 bases between the two ends. Here the CDR3 DNA reads TGTGCCAGCAGCGTAGGGGGCGGGACCTCCTACAATGAGCAGTTCTTC. Its protein product is CASSVGGGTSYNEQFF.

The chain couples TRBV27 to TRBJ1-6; TRBD1 agrees at 9 bases. CDR3 length equals 15 residues. V was clipped by 5 bases and J by 10 bases; unmatched bases: 9. In germline, CDR1 is MNHEY, CDR2 SMNVEV (reference sequence). DNA of the CDR3: TGTGCCAGCAGTCCTCAGGACAGGGGCCGGTCACCCCTCCACTTT. It codes for CASSPQDRGRSPLHF.

This chain connects TRBV4-1 to TRBJ2-7; weak D call: TRBD2 (6 bases). The CDR3 totals 16 residues. In germline, CDR1 is MGHRA, CDR2 YSYEKL. V was pared by 0 bases and J by 0 bases, with 12 bases between. The CDR3 nucleotides are TGCGCCAGCAGCCAAGAGTTCCAGGGAGGCTCCTACGAGCAGTACTTC. Encoded protein: CASSQEFQGGSYEQYF.

The V and J genes are TRBV6-6 and TRBJ1-6; D gene uncertain. V lost 4 bases, J lost 8 bases, and 9 bases lay in between. Germline V gives CDR1 MNHNY, CDR2 SVGAGI (reference sequence). This CDR3 spans 13 amino acids. The CDR3 DNA sequence: TGTGCCAGCAGTTTCGAGGTGGATTCACCCCTCCACTTT. Amino acids: CASSFEVDSPLHF.

The rearrangement uses TRBV5-6 and TRBJ2-2; the match to TRBD1 covers 8 bases. The CDR3 contains 15 residues. V lost 1 base to trimming and J lost 4 bases; unmatched junction nucleotides: 3. Germline CDR1 and CDR2: SGHDT and YYEEEE. The CDR3 DNA reads TGTGCCAGCAGCTTGCTGGACAGGGCCACCGGGGAGCTGTTTTTT. As protein: CASSLLDRATGELFF.

V is TRBV9 and J is TRBJ2-1, with TRBD1 identical over 10 bases. The length of the CDR3 is 17 residues. CDR1 is SGDLS and CDR2 is YYNGEE in the germline V gene. V was clipped by 2 bases and J by 8 bases; unmatched bases: 13. CDR3 in amino acids: CASSVRPLGQGIHEQFF. CDR3 DNA: TGTGCCAGCAGCGTGAGACCCCTGGGACAGGGGATCCATGAGCAGTTCTTC.

V gene TRBV30 combines with J gene TRBJ1-6; the D is unclear. The ends were cut back, 3 bases at V and 4 bases at J, with 10 bases in the middle. There are 14 residues in the CDR3. Germline V gene data show CDR1 as GTSNPN and CDR2 as SVGIG (reference sequence). DNA for the CDR3: TGTGCCTGGAGCCTTCGGACTTATAATTCACCCCTCCACTTT. Translating it yields CAWSLRTYNSPLHF.

The J gene is TRBJ2-4, the V gene TRBV27; the match to TRBD2 covers 15 bases. The V gene's germline CDR1 is MNHEY and CDR2 SMNVEV (reference sequence). Germline trimming cut 5 bases from V and 15 bases from J; bases unmatched to any gene: 8. There are 14 residues in the CDR3. This CDR3 is CASSPGLAGGSRYF. For the CDR3, the DNA is TGTGCCAGCAGTCCGGGACTAGCGGGAGGAAGCAGGTACTTC.

In regard to this clone: In the same sample, other DNA sequences code for this CDR3. In DNA, the CDR3 is TGTGCCAGCAGTCTCGACAGGGGGCTCTACGAGCAGTACTTC. This gives the protein CASSLDRGLYEQYF. This chain connects TRBV6-5 to TRBJ2-7, with TRBD1 identical over 10 bases. V shed 5 bases and J 3 bases; nucleotides not matched to a gene: 4. The CDR3 has 14 amino acids. CDR1 is MNHEY and CDR2 is SVGAGI in the germline V gene.

The chain combines TRBV30 with TRBJ2-1; perhaps TRBD2 as D (5 bases). The V and J ends lost 4 bases and 5 bases respectively, with 12 bases between them. Germline V gene sequence: CDR1 GTSNPN, CDR2 SVGIG (reference sequence). The CDR3 has 13 residues. The CDR3 DNA reads as TGTGCCTGGAACGGGATATCCAACAATGAGCAGTTCTTC. Translating it yields CAWNGISNNEQFF. Complete variable domain (other parts from reference TRBV30 and TRBJ2-1): SQTIHQWPATLVQPVGSPLSLECTVEGTSNPNLYWYRQAAGRGLQLLFYSVGIGQISSEVPQNLSASRPQDRQFILSSKKLLLSDSGFYLCAWNGISNNEQFFGPGTRLTVL.

The chain couples TRBV28 to TRBJ2-7; TRBD2 might be the D (5 bases). The germline V and J ends were trimmed by 3 bases and 2 bases, with 26 bases remaining between them. Germline CDR1 MDHEN, CDR2 SYDVKM. The CDR3 loop spans 19 amino acids. The DNA of the CDR3 is TGTGCCAGCAGTTTGGATATCGGGGTACGGGCAGCGAAGACCTACGAGCAGTACTTC. Protein sequence: CASSLDIGVRAAKTYEQYF.

The V call is TRBV5-1, the J call TRBJ1-1; 9 bases are a match to TRBD1. Per the germline V gene, CDR1 is SGHRS and CDR2 is YFSETQ. The V gene end was trimmed by 5 bases and the J gene end by 5 bases; junction bases not matched to a gene: 10. The CDR3 covers 15 residues. The chain's CDR3 is CASRTTGGLGTEAFF. The DNA of the CDR3 is TGCGCCAGCAGGACCACAGGGGGCTTAGGGACTGAAGCTTTCTTT.

The chain couples TRBV10-3 to TRBJ2-5, with D perhaps TRBD1 or TRBD2 (5 bases each). Germline-derived CDR1 and CDR2 are ENHRY and SYGVKD. The CDR3 is 14 residues long. The ends were cut back, 0 bases at V and 6 bases at J, with 11 bases in the middle. Written as DNA, the CDR3 is TGTGCCATCAGTGAGTCGGTCAGGGAGAAGACCCAGTACTTC. This translates into CAISESVREKTQYF.

The sample holds one count of this clone. The chain couples TRBV5-6 to TRBJ2-7; no firm D call. V was shortened by 0 bases and J by 0 bases, with 7 bases between the two germline ends. CDR1 is SGHDT, CDR2 YYEEEE, per germline. The CDR3 length is 14 residues. The CDR3 here is CASSLGRRSYEQYF. The CDR3 coding sequence is TGTGCCAGCAGCTTGGGGCGCCGCTCCTACGAGCAGTACTTC.

The J gene is TRBJ2-2, the V gene TRBV4-3; tentatively, D is TRBD1 (6 bases). The V end was cut by 3 bases, the J end by 2 bases, with 10 bases between. The CDR3 totals 15 residues. Germline CDR1 is LGHNA and CDR2 is YSLEER. In DNA, the CDR3 is TGCGCCAGCAGCCACACGGACAGTAACACCGGGGAGCTGTTTTTT. This sequence encodes CASSHTDSNTGELFF.

The chain combines TRBV11-2 with TRBJ2-3; 9 bases are a match to TRBD2. CDR1 is SGHAT, CDR2 FQNNGV, per germline. This CDR3 region has 16 residues. J lost 6 bases, V lost 1 base, and 8 bases had no gene match. The CDR3 sequence is CASSLGAGGGSDTQYF. The CDR3 coding sequence is TGTGCCAGCAGCTTAGGGGCGGGGGGGGGTTCCGATACGCAGTATTTT.